Here is one T cell receptor (beta chain) with its context. This clone's antigen is unknown. No base-level quality is on record; no much larger clone is a single base apart. The entry originates in a study of shared clonotypes between healthy human individuals (TCRdb year 2020). Describing the broader study: The cohort included a few men and a couple of women between 18 and 49 years of age. For each donor, three plates each were used for CD4 naive and CD4 memory, two plates were used for CD8 naive, and one plate was used for CD8 memory. The study deeply sequenced blood TCR repertoires of five healthy adults to estimate repertoire size and the extent of clonotype sharing between individuals. To increase sequencing depth and limit assay-specific biases, different laboratories used diverse techniques to prepare libraries and sequence TCR repertoires. Between about 0.9 and 10 billion PBMCs per donor were obtained by leukapheresis. Beyond this particular receptor, the publication reports: Naive subsets generally had larger estimated clonotype richness than memory subsets. Compared with non-shared clonotypes, the clonotypes found in all four sorted-subset donors had higher generation probabilities. Sampling was restricted to blood, and TCR repertoires in tissues likely differ from the TCR repertoires found in blood. Sharing across a few donors was observed for about 4.8% of naive CD4, over 3% of naive CD8, over 2% of memory CD4, and about 0.4% of memory CD8 clonotypes. Pairwise subsampling led to the expectation that sequencing depth would affect the degree of clonotype sharing among donors. Because the study included a small number of donors, the genetic and exposure-history diversity represented was limited. Even with the large sequencing depth, rarefaction of the sorted-subset datasets indicated that sequencing was incomplete.

TCR CDR3 regions were amplified from genomic DNA by multiplex PCR using the deep immunoSEQ assay. Genomic DNA extracted from each cell subset was distributed evenly over all wells of several immunoSEQ 96-well plates, and each plate served as one replicate. For sorted subsets, approximately 200 ng of genomic DNA, equivalent to around 30,000 T cell genomes, went into each replicate PCR. Purified libraries were measured with a Qubit 3.0 fluorometer, size-checked on a Bioanalyzer 2100, and measured again with the KAPA Library Quantification kit. Each immunoSEQ 96-well plate was sequenced on its own single-read 150-cycle Illumina NextSeq 550 flow cell. Regarding the original processing steps: Because only junctional sequences without quality scores were contained in the immunoSEQ output, filtering matching that applied to full-length reads could not be performed. To assign V/J genes and CDR3, sequences were annotated using PyIR, a Python wrapper for IgBLAST v1.9, with IMGT germline references. Reads with weak V/J assignments (E-value above 1e-6), missing CDR3, stop codons, out-of-frame junctions, or ambiguous translated residues were removed. V3J clonotypes were defined as sequences sharing an identical inferred V gene, J gene, and CDR3 amino acid sequence. To compute the percentage overlap between repertoires, the number of shared unique clonotypes was divided by the size of the smaller repertoire. Three approaches were used to assess repertoire richness: RTK rarefaction, the Chao1 estimator, and Recon v2.1 estimates of unobserved clonotypes. OLGA was used to compute generation probabilities for all TCRbeta clonotypes that the gDNA method yielded from a handful of donors. The table comes from immuneACCESS by way of TCRdb, which keeps in-frame sequences with V and J called. Part of the clones is missing from these tables; in studies checked, under half for an unresolved V gene and the rest for unknown reasons. V and J calls plus clone size are reproduced from that table; the DNA served to infer D and trimming. In all, the sample holds around 2.1 million clones, and approximately 96% of those were seen once. The ten largest clones add up to roughly 0.13% of the sample.

CDR3 length: 14 amino acids, cysteine to phenylalanine. Left in the record is the CDR3 DNA by itself, 42 bases read in frame from the first base. The V end loses 5 bases and the J end loses 1 base, and a stretch of 11 bases separates them. The germline V gene (reference sequence) gives CDR1 as LNHNV and CDR2 as YYDKDF. The donors were healthy, HIV-negative adults with no recently reported acute infections or vaccinations. Every donor was a Caucasian adult living in Nashville, Tennessee, USA. CD4+ T cells were enriched by magnetic negative selection; naive cells were then positively selected on CD45RA, and the negative fraction formed the memory subset. After blood collection by leukapheresis, PBMCs were isolated using Ficoll-Histopaque density gradient centrifugation and then cryopreserved in the vapor phase of liquid nitrogen. Analytical flow cytometry was used to check the purity and quantity of each magnetically sorted T cell population. From each sorted fraction, genomic DNA was isolated and quantified by UV absorbance on a Nanodrop 2000c.

The receptor's source is a man aged 18 to 30 in good health. The material sequenced was naive CD4+ T cells sorted from blood. The cell subset or site label corresponds to: CD45RA+ positively selected. The V and J segments used are TRBV15 and TRBJ2-5; the best D guess is TRBD2, with 6 bases matching. The CDR3 region: CATSRAGSQETQYF. The sequenced DNA: TGTGCCACCAGCCGAGCGGGCAGCCAAGAGACCCAGTACTTC.